The source of this T cell receptor (beta chain) is a study of blood T cell repertoires in COVID-19. Study-level background: COVID-19 samples collected from the United States, Italy and Spain covered acute and convalescent phases. Sources were T cells, B-cell-depleted T cells, or PBMCs; the material itself was cDNA or gDNA.

Authors' processing steps: Amplification of reference gene primers was used by the study to estimate nucleated cell counts. Assay used: immunoSEQ multiplex PCR; TCRdb lists only in-frame clones, some missing. V and J calls plus clone size are reproduced from that table; the DNA served to infer D and trimming. The sample lists about 120,000 clones; approximately 74% were seen once. The clonotype comes from a man aged 55 to 70 with acute or convalescent COVID-19. The material sequenced was peripheral blood.

The chain's CDR3 is CASSGDRGFRGYTF. CDR3 sequence (DNA): TGTGCCAGCAGCGGGGACAGGGGTTTTCGTGGCTACACCTTC. V is TRBV4-2 and J is TRBJ1-2, with 10 bases matching TRBD1. With V trimmed by 5 bases and J by 7 bases, 7 bases remained unmatched. The CDR3 has 14 residues. Germline V gene lookup returns CDR1 LGHNA and CDR2 YNFKEQ.